The 27 T cell receptor beta chains reported below all come from one sample, sequenced in a study of memory CD4+ T cells and cytomegalovirus serostatus. The sort gate was single viable CD3+CD4+CD8-CD45RO+ cells for memory CD4+ T cells. Measured with immunoSEQ multiplex PCR; TCRdb has only the in-frame clones, and not every one. The sample has more than 35,000 clones; over 65% are singletons. What was sequenced was memory CD4+ T cells from blood. The receptor set was obtained from an adult in good health and CMV-seronegative.

The chain combines TRBV30 with TRBJ2-2; D not certain. Trimming removed 4 bases from V and 2 bases from J, with 5 bases in between. The CDR3 has 12 amino acids. CDR1 and CDR2 (germline): GTSNPN, SVGIG (reference sequence). The chain's CDR3 is CAWTSNTGELFF. The CDR3 DNA reads TGTGCCTGGACAAGCAACACCGGGGAGCTGTTTTTT.

The rearrangement uses TRBV1 and TRBJ2-5; the table gives TRBD2 as D, unverified against the DNA. TRBV1 is labeled a pseudogene. The CDR3 length is 17 residues. The CDR3 region is CTSSQEGLAGFQETQYF. The DNA of the CDR3 is TGCACCAGCAGCCAAGAAGGGCTAGCGGGCTTCCAAGAGACCCAGTACTTC.

CDR3 nucleotides: TGTGCCAGCAGTGAACAGGGGGCGTACTACAATGAGCAGTTCTTC. Its protein product is CASSEQGAYYNEQFF. The genes are TRBV6-1 and TRBJ2-1; 8 bases fit TRBD1. The CDR3 consists of 15 residues. V dropped 2 bases and J dropped 3; count of bases not matched to a gene: 3. Germline V gene lookup returns CDR1 MNHNS and CDR2 SASEGT.

This clone was recorded a few times. The chain employs TRBV27 and TRBJ1-6; D remains unclear. Germline loops: CDR1 MNHEY, CDR2 SMNVEV (reference sequence). The CDR3 totals 13 residues. Trimming left V 4 bases short and J 9 bases short, with 10 bases between. CDR3 bases: TGTGCCAGCAGTTCCCCGGGGAGTTCACCCCTCCACTTT. Protein: CASSSPGSSPLHF.

The rearrangement joins TRBV5-1 to TRBJ2-5; maybe TRBD1 (6 bases). V was trimmed by 1 base and J by 0 bases, leaving 10 bases between them. There are 15 residues in the CDR3. CDR1 is SGHRS and CDR2 is YFSETQ in the germline V gene. The chain's CDR3 is CASSLPTGNQETQYF. In nucleotides, the CDR3 is TGCGCCAGCAGCTTGCCCACAGGGAACCAAGAGACCCAGTACTTC.

The gene calls are TRBV2 and TRBJ2-7; D possibly corresponds to TRBD1 (5 bases). The V gene lost 3 bases and the J gene lost 3 bases, with 9 bases spanning the gap. CDR3 size: 13 residues. In germline, CDR1 is SNHLY, CDR2 FYNNEI. CDR3 protein: CASSDLQGYEQYF. The CDR3 region has the DNA TGTGCCAGCAGTGATCTGCAGGGCTACGAGCAGTACTTC. The full variable domain, completed using reference TRBV2 and TRBJ2-7, is EPEVTQTPSHQVTQMGQEVILRCVPISNHLYFYWYRQILGQKVEFLVSFYNNEISEKSEIFDDQFSVERPDGSNFTLKIRSTKLEDSAMYFCASSDLQGYEQYFGPGTRLTVT.

The CDR3 sequence: CATSRAGGGGDTQYF. The CDR3 region has the DNA TGTGCCACCAGCAGAGCAGGGGGCGGGGGAGATACGCAGTATTTT. The chain has TRBV15 and TRBJ2-3; possible D gene TRBD1, 8 bases. Trimming shortened V by 1 base and J by 5 bases, and 13 bases separated the two germline ends. Germline values: CDR1 LNHNV, CDR2 YYDKDF (reference sequence). The CDR3 runs to 15 residues. Together with reference TRBV15 and TRBJ2-3, the CDR3 gives the full variable domain: DAMVIQNPRYQVTQFGKPVTLSCSQTLNHNVMYWYQQKSSQAPKLLFHYYDKDFNNEADTPDNFQSRRPNTSFCFLDIRSPGLGDTAMYLCATSRAGGGGDTQYFGPGTRLTVL.

The V gene is TRBV7-2, the J gene TRBJ1-4, with D possibly TRBD1 on 5 matching bases. V was clipped by 5 bases and J by 3 bases, with 13 bases between them. Germline assignment: CDR1 SGHTA and CDR2 FQGNSA. The CDR3 covers 15 residues. CDR3 loop: CASSQNRGANEKLFF. Written as DNA, the CDR3 is TGTGCCAGCAGCCAAAATAGGGGAGCTAATGAAAAACTGTTTTTT.

The V gene is TRBV28, the J gene TRBJ1-1; TRBD1 is a possible D gene (5 bases). The CDR3 spans 15 residues. Germline V gives CDR1 MDHEN, CDR2 SYDVKM. The germline V and J ends were trimmed by 2 bases and 1 base, with 11 bases remaining between them. The CDR3 protein is CASSLPWGTNTEAFF. Here the CDR3 DNA reads TGTGCCAGCAGTTTACCCTGGGGGACGAACACTGAAGCTTTCTTT.

The V gene is TRBV5-1, the J gene TRBJ2-2; TRBD1 aligns across 8 bases. The CDR3 contains 15 residues. Trimming removed 4 bases from V and 0 bases from J; junction bases left unmatched: 2. Germline V lookup: CDR1 SGHRS, CDR2 YFSETQ. CDR3 in DNA: TGCGCCAGCAGCCGGGACAGGCCGAACACCGGGGAGCTGTTTTTT. It codes for CASSRDRPNTGELFF. Combining the CDR3 with reference TRBV5-1 and TRBJ2-2 gives the whole variable domain KAGVTQTPRYLIKTRGQQVTLSCSPISGHRSVSWYQQTPGQGLQFLFEYFSETQRNKGNFPGRFSGRQFSNSRSEMNVSTLELGDSALYLCASSRDRPNTGELFFGEGSRLTVL.

The V and J genes are TRBV13 and TRBJ1-6; D uncertain. CDR1 is PRHDT and CDR2 is FYEKMQ in the germline V gene (reference sequence). V lost 1 base and J 0 bases, leaving 7 bases between the germline ends. The CDR3 extends over 16 amino acids. The CDR3 loop reads CASSLESSSYNSPLHF. CDR3 DNA sequence: TGTGCCAGCAGCTTAGAGAGTAGCTCCTATAATTCACCCCTCCACTTT.

This chain uses TRBV11-1 with TRBJ2-2, with unresolved D. Germline-derived CDR1 and CDR2 are SGHAT and FQDESV (reference sequence). V was trimmed by 2 bases and J by 1 base, leaving 8 bases between them. This CDR3 region has 15 residues. The CDR3 is CASSLYLQNTGELFF. The CDR3 DNA is TGTGCCAGCAGCTTATATCTACAGAACACCGGGGAGCTGTTTTTT.

The chain couples TRBV30 to TRBJ2-7, with D possibly matching TRBD2 (5 bases). The V gene's germline CDR1 is GTSNPN and CDR2 SVGIG (reference sequence). CDR3 length: 12 amino acids. V gave up 0 bases and J gave up 4 bases, with 7 bases separating them. The CDR3 nucleotides read TGTGCCTGGAGTGTCTCGGGATACGAGCAGTACTTC. Amino acids: CAWSVSGYEQYF.

Sample share makes this clone medium-sized. The V and J genes are TRBV9 and TRBJ1-6; D remains unclear. V was shortened by 0 bases and J by 0 bases, with 4 bases between the two germline ends. Germline-derived CDR1 and CDR2 are SGDLS and YYNGEE. CDR3 length equals 15 residues. The CDR3, as DNA: TGTGCCAGCAGCGTAGAACCCTCCTATAATTCACCCCTCCACTTT. Its translation: CASSVEPSYNSPLHF.

As concerns this clone: The same CDR3 arises from other DNA sequences in this sample as well. The chain recombines TRBV5-1 with TRBJ1-1; TRBD1 matches 8 bases. V lost 4 bases to trimming and J lost 2 bases; unmatched junction nucleotides: 4. The CDR3 has 14 amino acids. Germline CDR1 is SGHRS and CDR2 is YFSETQ. In nucleotides, the CDR3 is TGCGCCAGCAGCCCCCAGGGGGCTAACACTGAAGCTTTCTTT. Amino acid sequence: CASSPQGANTEAFF.

This clone was observed a handful of times. Other DNA sequences in this sample translate to the same CDR3. V usage is TRBV7-2 and J usage is TRBJ2-3; D ambiguous. The CDR3 extends over 11 amino acids. Germline V gives CDR1 SGHTA, CDR2 FQGNSA. Trimming removed 2 bases at V and 3 bases at J, with 0 bases between. The CDR3 DNA reads TGTGCCAGCAGCTTAACAGATACGCAGTATTTT. It specifies CASSLTDTQYF.

The V call is TRBV7-2, the J call TRBJ1-2, with TRBD1 as a possible D gene (5 bases). Germline values: CDR1 SGHTA, CDR2 FQGNSA. This CDR3 spans 15 amino acids. Trimming removed 1 base at V and 0 bases at J, with 9 bases between. The CDR3 reads CASSLGGATNYGYTF. CDR3 DNA sequence: TGTGCCAGCAGCTTAGGAGGGGCAACTAACTATGGCTACACCTTC.

The V call is TRBV19, the J call TRBJ2-7; possible D gene TRBD1, 5 bases. The V end was cut by 5 bases, the J end by 0 bases, with 8 bases between. Germline V gene sequence: CDR1 LNHDA, CDR2 SQIVND (reference sequence). CDR3 length equals 13 residues. In nucleotides, the CDR3 is TGTGCCAGTAGTTCGACAGTCTCCTACGAGCAGTACTTC. It codes for CASSSTVSYEQYF.

The chain has TRBV2 and TRBJ2-5; TRBD2 aligns across 9 bases. Germline values: CDR1 SNHLY, CDR2 FYNNEI. The CDR3 is 18 amino acids. Trimming cost V 3 bases and J 0 bases; bases outside gene matches: 11. DNA for the CDR3: TGTGCCAGCAGTGAGAGGACTTTGCGGGGGGGATACCAAGAGACCCAGTACTTC. This sequence encodes CASSERTLRGGYQETQYF.

The V gene is TRBV5-1, the J gene TRBJ2-6; D is possibly TRBD1 (6 bases). The CDR3 has 18 residues. Germline V lookup: CDR1 SGHRS, CDR2 YFSETQ. The V end was cut by 3 bases, the J end by 0 bases, with 16 bases between. Here the CDR3 reads CASSSRRDTGSGANVLTF. Here the CDR3 DNA reads TGCGCCAGCAGCTCGCGCCGGGACACCGGCTCTGGGGCCAACGTCCTGACTTTC.

For this clone: An end of the junction differs from the germline gene, which may be a read error. The chain carries TRBV7-7 and TRBJ2-2; no clear D. The CDR3 is 13 amino acids. Germline CDR1 SSHAT, CDR2 FNYEAQ (reference sequence). The CDR3 DNA sequence: TGTGCTAGCAGCTTGGGGAATACCGGGGAGCTGTTTTTT. Its protein is CASSLGNTGELFF.

The chain has TRBV6-5 and TRBJ1-6; 9 nucleotides match TRBD1. Germline CDR1 is MNHEY and CDR2 is SVGAGI. The CDR3 loop spans 14 amino acids. V shed 4 bases and J 8 bases; nucleotides not matched to a gene: 3. The DNA for the CDR3 is TGTGCCAGCAGTTCCCGGGACAGGGATTCACCCCTCCACTTT. It translates to CASSSRDRDSPLHF.

V and J are TRBV5-6 and TRBJ2-7; TRBD2 aligns across 12 bases. Trimming took 6 bases from V and 6 from J; bases not matched to a gene: 7. Germline CDR1 SGHDT, CDR2 YYEEEE. The CDR3 loop spans 14 amino acids. CDR3 amino acids: CASIRLAGEGEQYF. The CDR3, as DNA: TGTGCCAGCATCCGACTAGCGGGGGAGGGCGAGCAGTACTTC. Supplemented by reference TRBV5-6 and TRBJ2-7, the full variable domain reads DAGVTQSPTHLIKTRGQQVTLRCSPKSGHDTVSWYQQALGQGPQFIFQYYEEEERQRGNFPDRFSGHQFPNYSSELNVNALLLGDSALYLCASIRLAGEGEQYFGPGTRLTVT.

The rearrangement links TRBV6-5 to TRBJ1-2, with 10 bases identical to TRBD1. J gave up 8 bases and V 2 bases, and 5 bases lay outside the gene matches. CDR3 length: 14 residues. The germline gives CDR1 MNHEY, CDR2 SVGAGI. Here the CDR3 DNA reads TGTGCCAGCAGTTACCGGGACAGGGGACGCGGCTACACCTTC. This sequence encodes CASSYRDRGRGYTF.

The CDR3 DNA reads as TGTGCCTGGAGTCCTGGAAACACCATATATTTT. Its protein is CAWSPGNTIYF. The rearrangement links TRBV30 to TRBJ1-3; D call uncertain. The CDR3 has 11 residues. Germline V lookup: CDR1 GTSNPN, CDR2 SVGIG (reference sequence). The ends were cut back, 2 bases at V and 2 bases at J, with 1 base in the middle.

In regard to this clone: In the same sample, other DNA sequences code for this CDR3. The chain combines TRBV4-1 with TRBJ2-3, with 10 nucleotides matching TRBD2. V was pared by 4 bases and J by 0 bases, with 7 bases of the junction left unmatched. The germline CDR1 and CDR2 sequences are MGHRA and YSYEKL. This CDR3 region has 17 residues. The CDR3 region has the DNA TGCGCCAGCAGCCCTGGACTAGCGGCCTCTAGCACAGATACGCAGTATTTT. Its protein product is CASSPGLAASSTDTQYF.

The CDR3 bases are TGCGCCAGCAGCTTTGGGGAATGGAACACTGAAGCTTTCTTT. This translates into CASSFGEWNTEAFF. The chain has TRBV5-1 and TRBJ1-1; no reliable D call. CDR3 length: 14 residues. Between the trimmed V and J ends, which lost 2 bases and 1 base, there was a span of 9 bases. Looked up from germline, CDR1 is SGHRS and CDR2 is YFSETQ.